This TCR beta chain came from a study of blood T cell repertoires in COVID-19. As for the study in general: T cells, B-cell-depleted T cells, or PBMCs supplied cDNA or gDNA.

In germline, CDR1 is SGHRS, CDR2 YFSETQ. This CDR3 spans 14 amino acids. V was pared by 0 bases and J by 8 bases, with 12 bases between. Produced via immunoSEQ multiplex PCR; TCRdb's table is partial and in-frame only. The sample contains about 68,000 clones, less than 90% of which appear only once. This clonotype was sampled from a man aged 45 to 65 with active COVID-19. Input material: peripheral blood. V is TRBV5-1 and J is TRBJ2-1, with D uncertain. The CDR3 coding sequence is TGCGCCAGCAGCTTGGGGGCTGGGCCAGATGAGCAGTTCTTC. It codes for CASSLGAGPDEQFF.